A few counts support the clone carrying this TCR beta chain. What it binds is not known. This entry is derived from a study of blood T cells in healthy people across ages. Study-wide findings and caveats: Researchers said unsorted PBMCs prevented a conclusive naive versus antigen-experienced comparison. TCR beta diversity, measured per million T cells, fell in a roughly linear way with age. Estimated diversity that came from one million T cells was considered an underestimate.

Researchers collected around 10 milliliters of peripheral blood from every single donor. Combining a sample-barcoded 5' primer with a J-beta primer mix, a second PCR ran for roughly 7 to 12 cycles. In TCRdb, the 5' RACE reads were re-called with MiXCR into one record per CDR3 protein. The sample has around 900,000 distinct CDR3 sequences; more than 25% are singletons. V lost 1 base and J 3 bases, leaving 7 bases between the germline ends. This CDR3 contains 14 residues. Per the germline V gene, CDR1 is SGHDT and CDR2 is YYEEEE. The V gene is TRBV5-6, the J gene TRBJ1-4; no reliable D call. The receptor comes from an elderly woman in good health. The sample taken for sequencing was blood. CDR3 sequence: CASSLLEANEKLFF. For the CDR3, the DNA is TGTGCCAGCAGCTTGCTAGAGGCTAATGAAAAACTGTTTTTT. Full variable domain (missing parts from reference TRBV5-6 and TRBJ1-4): DAGVTQSPTHLIKTRGQQVTLRCSPKSGHDTVSWYQQALGQGPQFIFQYYEEEERQRGNFPDRFSGHQFPNYSSELNVNALLLGDSALYLCASSLLEANEKLFFGSGTQLSVL.